The T cell receptor beta chain under discussion was sequenced for a study of cytomegalovirus exposure and HLA in healthy donors. Study-level background: Most genotyped donors, 75% to 85% of about 400, had Caucasian-associated genetic ancestry.

Turning to this clone: Its antigen is still unknown.

The CDR3 totals 15 residues. V shed 4 bases, J shed 6 bases, and the junction held 11 bases outside the gene matches. Germline CDR1 reads SEHNR; CDR2 reads FQNEAQ (reference sequence). The PCR made use of 60 Vbeta and 13 Jbeta primers. Clones were sequenced by immunoSEQ multiplex PCR, and TCRdb holds only the in-frame ones, with some missing. The data hold some 130,000 clones, with roughly three quarters observed a single time. The study's findings and limits: Segments of the TCR beta V type were, in most cases, productive about 87% or about 30% of the time in an earlier analysis. Analysis performed later found about 18,000 TCR beta sequences associated with HLA alleles at 0.05 false discovery rate. Most subjects had HLA-A and HLA-B alleles reportedly predicted accurately by TCR beta sequences.

J is TRBJ1-2 and V is TRBV7-9, with 7 bases lining up with TRBD1. Sequencing was carried out using PBMCs. This TCR was recovered from a woman younger than 30 in good health and CMV-seronegative. In DNA, the CDR3 is TGTGCCAGCAGCTCGGGCCCCACAGGGGCGGATGGCTACACCTTC. Encoded protein: CASSSGPTGADGYTF.